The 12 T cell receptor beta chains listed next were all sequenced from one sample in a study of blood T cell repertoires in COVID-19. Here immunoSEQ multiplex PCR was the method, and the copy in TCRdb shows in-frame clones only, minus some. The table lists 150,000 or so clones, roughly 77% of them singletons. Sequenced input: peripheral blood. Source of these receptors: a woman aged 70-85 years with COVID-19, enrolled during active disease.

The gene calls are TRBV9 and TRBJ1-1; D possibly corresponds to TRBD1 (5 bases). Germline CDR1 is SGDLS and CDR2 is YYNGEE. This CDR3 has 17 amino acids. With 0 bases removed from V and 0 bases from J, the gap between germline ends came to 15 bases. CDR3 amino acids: CASSVASGQPLNTEAFF. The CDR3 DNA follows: TGTGCCAGCAGCGTAGCTTCAGGGCAGCCCCTGAACACTGAAGCTTTCTTT.

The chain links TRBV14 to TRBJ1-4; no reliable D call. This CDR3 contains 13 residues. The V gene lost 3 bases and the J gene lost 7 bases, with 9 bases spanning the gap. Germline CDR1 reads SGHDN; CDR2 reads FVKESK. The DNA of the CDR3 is TGTGCCAGCAGCCAGGTGCCGGGTGAAAAACTGTTTTTT. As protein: CASSQVPGEKLFF.

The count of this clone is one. CDR3 bases: TGTGCCAGCTCACCACAAGGAGTACCAGGGAACTATGGCTACACCTTC. This gives the protein CASSPQGVPGNYGYTF. The V call is TRBV18, the J call TRBJ1-2, with TRBD1 as a possible D gene (5 bases). The V gene's germline CDR1 is KGHSH and CDR2 LQKENI. V dropped 1 base and J dropped 2 bases, with 14 bases sitting between them. The CDR3 is made up of 16 amino acids. Supplemented by reference TRBV18 and TRBJ1-2, the full variable domain reads NAGVMQNPRHLVRRRGQEARLRCSPMKGHSHVYWYRQLPEEGLKFMVYLQKENIIDESGMPKERFSAEFPKEGPSILRIQQVVRGDSAAYFCASSPQGVPGNYGYTFGSGTRLTVV.

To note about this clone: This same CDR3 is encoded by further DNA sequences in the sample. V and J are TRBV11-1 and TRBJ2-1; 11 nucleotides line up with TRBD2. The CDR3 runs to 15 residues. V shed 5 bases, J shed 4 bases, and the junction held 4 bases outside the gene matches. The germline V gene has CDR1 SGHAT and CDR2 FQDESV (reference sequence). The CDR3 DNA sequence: TGTGCCAGCAGCCTACTAGCGGGGGCTTACAATGAGCAGTTCTTC. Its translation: CASSLLAGAYNEQFF.

CDR3 coding DNA: TGCGCCAGCAGCCCCGGATACGCTAATGGACAGCTCACCAATCAGCCCCAGCATTTT. It translates to CASSPGYANGQLTNQPQHF. The genes are TRBV4-3 and TRBJ1-5; tentatively, D is TRBD1 (6 bases). The CDR3 has 19 residues. Trimming pared 4 bases from V and 3 bases from J, leaving 25 bases between. Germline V gene sequence: CDR1 LGHNA, CDR2 YSLEER.

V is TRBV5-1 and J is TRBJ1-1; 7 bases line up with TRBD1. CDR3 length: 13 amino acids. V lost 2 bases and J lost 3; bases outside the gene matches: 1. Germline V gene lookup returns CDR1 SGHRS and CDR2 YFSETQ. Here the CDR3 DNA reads TGCGCCAGCAGCTTTGACAGGGACACTGAAGCTTTCTTT. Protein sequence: CASSFDRDTEAFF.

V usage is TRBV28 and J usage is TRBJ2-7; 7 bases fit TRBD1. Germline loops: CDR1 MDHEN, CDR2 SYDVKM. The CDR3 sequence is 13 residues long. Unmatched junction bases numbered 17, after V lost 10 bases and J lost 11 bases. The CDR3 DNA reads TGTGCCACCAGGACCGGGACAGCGGTTCGGAAGTACTTC. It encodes CATRTGTAVRKYF. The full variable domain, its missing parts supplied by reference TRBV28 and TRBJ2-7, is DVKVTQSSRYLVKRTGEKVFLECVQDMDHENMFWYRQDPGLGLRLIYFSYDVKMKEKGDIPEGYSVSREKKERFSLILESASTNQTSMYLCATRTGTAVRKYFGPGTRLTVT.

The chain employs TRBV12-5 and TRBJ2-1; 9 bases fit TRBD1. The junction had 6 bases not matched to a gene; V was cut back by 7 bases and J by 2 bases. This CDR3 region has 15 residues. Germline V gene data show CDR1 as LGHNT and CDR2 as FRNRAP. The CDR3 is CASVPDRGAYNEQFF. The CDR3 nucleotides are TGTGCTAGTGTGCCGGACAGGGGAGCCTACAATGAGCAGTTCTTC.

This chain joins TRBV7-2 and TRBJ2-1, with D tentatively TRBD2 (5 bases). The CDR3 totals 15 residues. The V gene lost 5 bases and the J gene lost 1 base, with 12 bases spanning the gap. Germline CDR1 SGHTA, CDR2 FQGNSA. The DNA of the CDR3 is TGTGCCAGCAGCGGCGGCGGGCTATCCTACAATGAGCAGTTCTTC. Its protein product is CASSGGGLSYNEQFF.

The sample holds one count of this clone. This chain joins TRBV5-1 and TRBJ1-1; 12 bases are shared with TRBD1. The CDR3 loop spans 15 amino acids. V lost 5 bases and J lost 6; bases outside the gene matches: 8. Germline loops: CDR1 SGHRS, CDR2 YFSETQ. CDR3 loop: CASRGTGGLFAEAFF. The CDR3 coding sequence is TGCGCCAGCAGGGGGACAGGGGGCTTATTTGCTGAAGCTTTCTTT.

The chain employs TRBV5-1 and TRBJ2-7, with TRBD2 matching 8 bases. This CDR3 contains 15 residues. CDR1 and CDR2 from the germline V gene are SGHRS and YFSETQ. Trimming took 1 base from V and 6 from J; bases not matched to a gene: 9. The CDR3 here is CASSLLGLEGREQYF. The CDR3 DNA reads TGCGCCAGCAGCTTGTTGGGACTAGAAGGTCGCGAGCAGTACTTC. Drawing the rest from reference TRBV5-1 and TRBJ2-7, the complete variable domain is KAGVTQTPRYLIKTRGQQVTLSCSPISGHRSVSWYQQTPGQGLQFLFEYFSETQRNKGNFPGRFSGRQFSNSRSEMNVSTLELGDSALYLCASSLLGLEGREQYFGPGTRLTVT.

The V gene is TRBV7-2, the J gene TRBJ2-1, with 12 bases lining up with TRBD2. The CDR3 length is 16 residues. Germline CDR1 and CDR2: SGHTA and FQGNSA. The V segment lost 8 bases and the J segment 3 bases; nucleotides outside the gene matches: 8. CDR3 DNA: TGTGCCAGCGCGTCGCTAGCGGGGGGGTTCTACAATGAGCAGTTCTTC. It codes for CASASLAGGFYNEQFF.